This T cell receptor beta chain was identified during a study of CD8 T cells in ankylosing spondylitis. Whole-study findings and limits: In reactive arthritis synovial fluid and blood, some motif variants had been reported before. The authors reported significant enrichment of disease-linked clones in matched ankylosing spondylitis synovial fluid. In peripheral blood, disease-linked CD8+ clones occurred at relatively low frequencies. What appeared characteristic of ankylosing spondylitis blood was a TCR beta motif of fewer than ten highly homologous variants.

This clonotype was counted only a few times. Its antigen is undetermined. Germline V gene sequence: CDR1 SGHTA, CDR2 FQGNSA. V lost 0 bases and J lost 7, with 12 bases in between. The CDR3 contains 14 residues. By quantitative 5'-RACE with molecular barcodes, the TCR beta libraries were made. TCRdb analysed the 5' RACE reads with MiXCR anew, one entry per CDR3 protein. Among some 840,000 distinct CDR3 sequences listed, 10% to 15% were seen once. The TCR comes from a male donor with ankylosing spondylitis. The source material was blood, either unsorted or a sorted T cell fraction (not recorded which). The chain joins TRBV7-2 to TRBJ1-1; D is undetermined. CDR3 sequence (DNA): TGTGCCAGCAGCTTAGCCCCCGGTGGGGATGAAGCTTTCTTT. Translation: CASSLAPGGDEAFF. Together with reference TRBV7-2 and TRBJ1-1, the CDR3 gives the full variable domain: GAGVSQSPSNKVTEKGKDVELRCDPISGHTALYWYRQSLGQGLEFLIYFQGNSAPDKSGLPSDRFSAERTGGSVSTLTIQRTQQEDSAVYLCASSLAPGGDEAFFGQGTRLTVV.